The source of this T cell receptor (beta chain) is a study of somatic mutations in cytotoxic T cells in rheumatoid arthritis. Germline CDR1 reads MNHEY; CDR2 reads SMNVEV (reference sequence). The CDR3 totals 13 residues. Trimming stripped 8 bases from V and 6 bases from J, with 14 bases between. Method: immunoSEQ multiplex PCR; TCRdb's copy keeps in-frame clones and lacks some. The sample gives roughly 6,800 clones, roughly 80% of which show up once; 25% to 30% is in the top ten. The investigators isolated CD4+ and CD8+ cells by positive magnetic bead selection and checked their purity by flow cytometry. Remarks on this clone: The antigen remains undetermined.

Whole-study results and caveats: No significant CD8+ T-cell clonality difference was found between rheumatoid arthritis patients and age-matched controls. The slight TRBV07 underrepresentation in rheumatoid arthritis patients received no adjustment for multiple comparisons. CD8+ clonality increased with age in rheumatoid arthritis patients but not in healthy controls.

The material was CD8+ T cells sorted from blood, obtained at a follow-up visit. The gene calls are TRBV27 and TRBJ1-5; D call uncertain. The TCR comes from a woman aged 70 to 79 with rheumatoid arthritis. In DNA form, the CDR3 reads TGTGCCAGCTCGTCGGGTTTCGGTCAGCCCCAGCATTTT. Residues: CASSSGFGQPQHF.